This T cell receptor beta chain is from a study of molecular identifiers for immune sequencing clone quantification. Libraries of naive CD8 cells were prepared from roughly 18,000 to 920,000 sorted cells using 10%, 30% or 50% RNA. Naive CD8 T cells were sorted, and the gate applied was CD8+CD4-CCR7+CD45RA+. From germline, CDR1 is SGHTA and CDR2 FQGNSA. V lost 4 bases to trimming and J lost 10 bases, with 14 bases between them. The CDR3 runs to 13 residues. TCRdb passed the PCR reads through MiXCR, listing each CDR3 protein once. The data show 490,000 or so distinct CDR3 sequences, roughly a fifth seen once. This clonotype was seen many times.

The source of this sequence is a human donor in good health. Some libraries in this study had Jurkat cell RNA spiked in. The sequenced sample was naive CD8+ T cells from blood, with Jurkat cell RNA spiked in. Subset in this sample: FACS-sorted CD8+CD4-CCR7+CD45RA+ naive T cells. The chain recombines TRBV7-2 with TRBJ2-1; TRBD1 might be the D (6 bases). CDR3 amino acids: CASSSPEDREQFF. The DNA for the CDR3 is TGTGCCAGCAGCTCCCCGGAAGACAGGGAGCAGTTCTTC. Variable domain in full (rest from reference TRBV7-2 and TRBJ2-1): GAGVSQSPSNKVTEKGKDVELRCDPISGHTALYWYRQSLGQGLEFLIYFQGNSAPDKSGLPSDRFSAERTGGSVSTLTIQRTQQEDSAVYLCASSSPEDREQFFGPGTRLTVL.